Shown below are 29 T cell receptor beta chains from a single sample sequenced in a study of T cell responses to AZD1222 COVID-19 vaccine (dated by TCRdb to the early 2020s). The time point label, read with the paper, signifies: baseline before first vaccination. Library prep was done by the immunoSEQ multiplex PCR assay. Held by TCRdb, this immuneACCESS table contains in-frame sequences only and omits some clones. Under half of the omission traces to an unresolved V gene where checked; the cause of the rest is unknown. Counted in this sample were approximately 100,000 clones; about 86% of them appeared once. The ten top clones hold approximately 1.3% of the sample. Sample: peripheral blood, taken on day 0 of AZD1222 vaccination. The receptors stem from an adult in good health.

The V gene is TRBV15, the J gene TRBJ1-6; perhaps TRBD1 as D (6 bases). V was cut by 0 bases and J by 7 bases, with 16 bases left in between. CDR1 and CDR2 (germline): LNHNV, YYDKDF (reference sequence). The CDR3 contains 17 residues. CDR3 DNA: TGTGCCACCAGCAGAGATCCGAGGACAGCCGCCAATTCACCCCTCCACTTT. Its protein is CATSRDPRTAANSPLHF.

The chain joins TRBV9 to TRBJ2-3, with 9 nucleotides matching TRBD2. From germline, CDR1 is SGDLS and CDR2 YYNGEE. The CDR3 runs to 16 residues. Trimming took 0 bases from V and 4 from J; bases not matched to a gene: 6. The CDR3 here is CASSVGLAGVADTQYF. CDR3 nucleotide sequence: TGTGCCAGCAGCGTAGGATTAGCGGGAGTGGCAGATACGCAGTATTTT.

The chain employs TRBV7-3 and TRBJ2-1; D possibly corresponds to TRBD2 (6 bases). CDR1 and CDR2 from the germline V gene are SGHTA and FQGTGA. The CDR3 consists of 15 residues. Trimming took off 3 bases at V and 4 bases at J, with 13 bases between the two ends. CDR3 sequence reads: CASSLGGVGYNEQFF. CDR3 nucleotides: TGTGCCAGCAGCTTGGGGGGAGTTGGGTACAATGAGCAGTTCTTC.

In its sample, this clone was seen a few times. V usage is TRBV30 and J usage is TRBJ1-1, with D maybe TRBD1 (5 bases). Germline V gene sequence: CDR1 GTSNPN, CDR2 SVGIG (reference sequence). This CDR3 has 15 amino acids. Trimming took off 0 bases at V and 5 bases at J, with 16 bases between the two ends. CDR3 region: CAWSVGTVKQTEAFF. As DNA, the CDR3 is TGTGCCTGGAGTGTGGGGACCGTGAAACAAACTGAAGCTTTCTTT.

The V call is TRBV7-3, the J call TRBJ2-1, with D possibly being TRBD2 (5 bases). Germline CDR1 is SGHTA and CDR2 is FQGTGA. V was pared by 1 base and J by 8 bases, with 9 bases between. The CDR3 contains 13 residues. The CDR3 reads CASSLSSDHEQFF. DNA of the CDR3: TGTGCCAGCAGCTTAAGTAGCGACCATGAGCAGTTCTTC.

The chain couples TRBV24-1 to TRBJ1-2; TRBD1 matches 7 bases. The CDR3 spans 12 residues. J gave up 7 bases and V 8 bases, and 6 bases lay outside the gene matches. From germline, CDR1 is KGHDR and CDR2 SFDVKD. The CDR3 protein is CATNDRERGYTF. For the CDR3, the DNA is TGTGCCACCAACGACAGGGAACGTGGCTACACCTTC.

This chain joins TRBV21-1 and TRBJ1-5. TRBV21-1 is termed a pseudogene. The CDR3 spans 14 residues. The CDR3 reads CASSTPGPSQPQHF. CDR3 in DNA: TGTGCCAGCAGCACTCCGGGGCCAAGTCAGCCCCAGCATTTT.

The V and J genes are TRBV10-2 and TRBJ2-5; D is perhaps TRBD1 or TRBD2 (7 bases each). This CDR3 has 13 residues. CDR1 WSHSY and CDR2 SAAADI come from the germline V gene. V gave up 7 bases and J gave up 1 base, with 10 bases separating them. The CDR3 DNA follows: TGCGCCAGCACAGGGGGGGTCCAAGAGACCCAGTACTTC. It encodes CASTGGVQETQYF.

V and J are TRBV18 and TRBJ1-1; no clear D. Trimming left V 5 bases short and J 3 bases short, with 16 bases between. Germline assignment: CDR1 KGHSH and CDR2 LQKENI. The CDR3 runs to 15 residues. In DNA, the CDR3 is TGTGCCAGCTCAAGTCTACGGTTACGAGACACTGAAGCTTTCTTT. This codes for CASSSLRLRDTEAFF.

CDR3 DNA: TGTGCCAGCAGCTTCGATGCAGTTCGTTTCGGAAACACCATATATTTT. Protein: CASSFDAVRFGNTIYF. The V gene is TRBV11-2, the J gene TRBJ1-3; D gene unclear. There are 16 residues in the CDR3. The V gene lost 3 bases and the J gene lost 4 bases, with 16 bases spanning the gap. CDR1 and CDR2 from the germline V gene are SGHAT and FQNNGV.

The V gene is TRBV19, the J gene TRBJ2-5; 8 positions match TRBD2. Germline lookup yields CDR1 LNHDA and CDR2 SQIVND (reference sequence). J was trimmed by 4 bases and V by 1 base; bases with no gene match: 11. There are 17 residues in the CDR3. CDR3 sequence reads: CASSIGRGAGGRETQYF. DNA for the CDR3: TGTGCCAGTAGTATAGGTCGAGGGGCGGGAGGCCGAGAGACCCAGTACTTC.

CDR3 protein: CASSSRAGVLVRTGELFF. CDR3 sequence (DNA): TGTGCCAGCAGCTCTAGAGCGGGAGTCTTGGTGAGGACCGGGGAGCTGTTTTTT. V is TRBV7-2 and J is TRBJ2-2; 8 nucleotides line up with TRBD2. The CDR3 totals 18 residues. Losses at the gene ends were 4 bases for V and 5 bases for J; bases not matched to a gene: 15. CDR1 is SGHTA, CDR2 FQGNSA, per germline.

The chain is built from TRBV27 and TRBJ1-5; D remains unclear. V was pared by 7 bases and J by 4 bases, with 14 bases between. The CDR3 has 14 residues. Germline V lookup: CDR1 MNHEY, CDR2 SMNVEV (reference sequence). Here the CDR3 DNA reads TGTGCCAGCACAGGCGCAGGCTGGAATCAGCCCCAGCATTTT. Its protein product is CASTGAGWNQPQHF.

J is TRBJ1-2 and V is TRBV3-1 (or the pseudogene TRBV3-2); D unclear. Germline-derived CDR1 and CDR2 are LGHDT and YNNKEL (reference sequence). The V end was cut by 0 bases, the J end by 1 base, with 9 bases between. The CDR3 has 15 residues. In DNA form, the CDR3 reads TGTGCCAGCAGCCAAGACCTGACGAGTAACTATGGCTACACCTTC. Protein sequence: CASSQDLTSNYGYTF.

The V and J genes are TRBV5-1 and TRBJ2-3; D gene uncertain. Trimming removed 4 bases at V and 5 bases at J, with 5 bases between. The CDR3 has 11 amino acids. Germline CDR1 and CDR2: SGHRS and YFSETQ. Here the CDR3 DNA reads TGCGCCAGCAGCCCCGGAGATACGCAGTATTTT. As protein: CASSPGDTQYF.

The chain has TRBV11-3 and TRBJ1-1; no reliable D call. Germline V gene data show CDR1 as SGHNT and CDR2 as YENEEA. The CDR3 extends over 13 amino acids. The V end lost 5 bases, the J end lost 0 bases, and 7 bases lay between the germline ends. CDR3 sequence: CASSRRVNTEAFF. The CDR3 DNA sequence: TGTGCCAGCAGCCGCCGAGTGAACACTGAAGCTTTCTTT.

This clone was found a few times. This chain links TRBV4-1 with TRBJ2-4; TRBD2 matches 8 bases. V was clipped by 4 bases and J by 2 bases; unmatched bases: 13. CDR3 length: 18 residues. Germline lookup yields CDR1 MGHRA and CDR2 YSYEKL. CDR3 residues: CASSLIVERETPKNIQYF. The CDR3 region has the DNA TGCGCCAGCAGCCTTATCGTGGAGCGGGAGACGCCCAAAAACATTCAGTACTTC.

The chain joins TRBV20-1 to TRBJ2-7; D gene uncertain. Germline V gene data show CDR1 as DFQATT and CDR2 as SNEGSKA (reference sequence). The CDR3 length is 14 residues. The V and J ends lost 3 bases and 0 bases respectively, with 12 bases between them. CDR3 coding DNA: TGCAGTGCTAGTGGCAGGTCCTTCTCCTACGAGCAGTACTTC. Its protein is CSASGRSFSYEQYF.

The rearrangement links TRBV28 to TRBJ2-7; 8 nucleotides agree with TRBD1. Trimming removed 5 bases from V and 6 bases from J; junction bases left unmatched: 9. CDR3 size: 14 residues. The germline V gene has CDR1 MDHEN and CDR2 SYDVKM. The CDR3 spells CASSPTGGIREQYF. CDR3 DNA: TGTGCCAGCAGTCCCACAGGGGGAATTCGCGAGCAGTACTTC.

The chain carries TRBV7-9 and TRBJ2-3, with D unclear. Trimming stripped 4 bases from V and 2 bases from J, with 10 bases between. CDR3 size: 14 residues. CDR1 is SEHNR, CDR2 FQNEAQ, per germline (reference sequence). CDR3 loop: CASSSTGSTDTQYF. CDR3 coding DNA: TGTGCCAGCAGCTCGACCGGTTCCACAGATACGCAGTATTTT.

J is TRBJ2-5 and V is TRBV5-1; D is uncertain. V lost 8 bases, J lost 2 bases, and 16 bases lay in between. Germline values: CDR1 SGHRS, CDR2 YFSETQ. The CDR3 covers 14 residues. CDR3: CASKDPPRQETQYF. As DNA, the CDR3 is TGCGCCAGTAAAGACCCACCCCGACAAGAGACCCAGTACTTC.

The chain couples TRBV2 to TRBJ1-5; possibly TRBD1 for D (6 bases). This CDR3 region has 13 residues. Germline-derived CDR1 and CDR2 are SNHLY and FYNNEI. Trimming cost V 7 bases and J 6 bases, with 13 bases left between them. CDR3 DNA: TGTGCCAGCAAGGTGGGGGGCGGTCAGCCCCAGCATTTT. Amino acids: CASKVGGGQPQHF.

The gene calls are TRBV11-1 and TRBJ1-1, with 7 bases fitting TRBD1. This CDR3 spans 14 amino acids. V dropped 3 bases and J dropped 6; count of bases not matched to a gene: 7. CDR1 is SGHAT, CDR2 FQDESV, per germline (reference sequence). The CDR3: CASSLPGTAAEAFF. CDR3 in DNA: TGTGCCAGCAGCTTGCCCGGGACAGCCGCTGAAGCTTTCTTT.

The V call is TRBV30, the J call TRBJ2-7; D may be TRBD2 (6 bases). There are 13 residues in the CDR3. CDR1 is GTSNPN, CDR2 SVGIG, per germline (reference sequence). Trimming stripped 4 bases from V and 4 bases from J, with 14 bases between. CDR3 bases: TGTGCCTGGACTGTCCCGGGACTGTACGAGCAGTACTTC. Translating gives CAWTVPGLYEQYF.

J is TRBJ2-7 and V is TRBV27; a possible D gene is TRBD1 (6 bases). Trimming cost V 6 bases and J 1 base, with 10 bases left between them. The CDR3 runs to 13 residues. CDR1 is MNHEY, CDR2 SMNVEV, per germline (reference sequence). CDR3 sequence (DNA): TGTGCCAGCAGACCTACAGGGTCCTACGAGCAGTACTTC. Its protein is CASRPTGSYEQYF.

The chain has TRBV30 and TRBJ1-1; D gene uncertain. V lost 6 bases, J lost 0 bases, and 17 bases lay in between. Germline V gene lookup returns CDR1 GTSNPN and CDR2 SVGIG (reference sequence). CDR3 length equals 15 residues. CDR3 nucleotides: TGTGCCTGTATCCTCAGAACACCCCTGAACACTGAAGCTTTCTTT. Its protein is CACILRTPLNTEAFF. Combining the CDR3 with reference TRBV30 and TRBJ1-1 gives the whole variable domain SQTIHQWPATLVQPVGSPLSLECTVEGTSNPNLYWYRQAAGRGLQLLFYSVGIGQISSEVPQNLSASRPQDRQFILSSKKLLLSDSGFYLCACILRTPLNTEAFFGQGTRLTVV.

V and J are TRBV20-1 and TRBJ1-5, with 7 bases lining up with TRBD1. With V trimmed by 3 bases and J by 5 bases, 7 bases remained unmatched. There are 14 residues in the CDR3. CDR1 and CDR2 from the germline V gene are DFQATT and SNEGSKA (reference sequence). CDR3 sequence (DNA): TGCAGTGCTAGTTCGCCAGGGGGTCATCAGCCCCAGCATTTT. The encoded protein is CSASSPGGHQPQHF.

The chain combines TRBV19 with TRBJ1-5; D might be TRBD1 (5 bases). V gave up 5 bases and J gave up 0 bases, with 23 bases separating them. CDR3 size: 19 residues. Germline V lookup: CDR1 LNHDA, CDR2 SQIVND (reference sequence). CDR3 bases: TGTGCCAGTAGTTCGCTAGGGACGATGGCTCCTTATAGCAATCAGCCCCAGCATTTT. Encoded protein: CASSSLGTMAPYSNQPQHF.

This clone counts as medium-sized. V usage is TRBV25-1 and J usage is TRBJ1-2; perhaps TRBD1 as D (6 bases). The germline V and J ends were trimmed by 5 bases and 7 bases, with 14 bases remaining between them. Germline assignment: CDR1 MGHDK and CDR2 SYGVNS. CDR3 length equals 13 residues. CDR3 region: CASSTPGVGGYTF. Here the CDR3 DNA reads TGTGCCAGCAGTACACCAGGGGTAGGTGGCTACACCTTC.